This T cell receptor beta chain is drawn from a study of blood T cell repertoires in COVID-19. Study overall: The samples span acute and convalescent COVID-19 from the United States, Italy and Spain. Sources were T cells, B-cell-depleted T cells, or PBMCs; the material itself was cDNA or gDNA.

In the case of this clone: Additional DNA sequences in this sample encode the identical CDR3.

V gave up 3 bases and J gave up 4 bases, with 16 bases separating them. The CDR3 has 16 residues. Germline CDR1 and CDR2: SGHRS and YFSETQ. In the original analysis: Scientists estimated how many nucleated cells there were by amplifying reference gene primers. Libraries were prepared by immunoSEQ multiplex PCR; TCRdb keeps only in-frame clonotypes and omits some of them. The DNA was the basis for D and trimming; V, J and clone size are from that table. This sample yields 120,000 to 150,000 clones, of which about 88% are seen a single time; over 5% belongs to the top ten. The V and J genes are TRBV5-1 and TRBJ2-2, with D maybe TRBD1 (6 bases). Specimen: peripheral blood. This clonotype was obtained from a human donor in a cohort sampled during active COVID-19. CDR3 in DNA: TGCGCCAGCAGCTCCCGAAATACAGGGCTCACCGGGGAGCTGTTTTTT. It is translated as CASSSRNTGLTGELFF.